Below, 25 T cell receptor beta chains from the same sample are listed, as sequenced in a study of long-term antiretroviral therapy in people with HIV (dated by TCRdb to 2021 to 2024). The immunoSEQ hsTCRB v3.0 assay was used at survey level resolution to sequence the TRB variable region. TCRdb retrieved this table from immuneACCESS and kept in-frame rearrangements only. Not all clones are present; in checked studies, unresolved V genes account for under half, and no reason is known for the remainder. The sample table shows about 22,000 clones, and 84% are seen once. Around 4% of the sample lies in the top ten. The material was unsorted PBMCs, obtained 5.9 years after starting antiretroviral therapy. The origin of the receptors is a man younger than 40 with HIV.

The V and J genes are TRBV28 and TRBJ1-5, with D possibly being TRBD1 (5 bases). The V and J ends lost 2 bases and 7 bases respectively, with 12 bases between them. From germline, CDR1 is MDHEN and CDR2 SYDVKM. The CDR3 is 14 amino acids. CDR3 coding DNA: TGTGCCAGCAGTTTAGTTCAGGGAGGGCAGCCCCAGCATTTT. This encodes CASSLVQGGQPQHF.

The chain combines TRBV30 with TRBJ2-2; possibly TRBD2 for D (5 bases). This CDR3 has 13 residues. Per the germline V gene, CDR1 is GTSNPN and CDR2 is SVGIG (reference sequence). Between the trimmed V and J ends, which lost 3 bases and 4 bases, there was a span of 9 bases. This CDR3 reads CAWRIEGTGELFF. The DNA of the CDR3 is TGTGCCTGGAGGATTGAGGGCACCGGGGAGCTGTTTTTT.

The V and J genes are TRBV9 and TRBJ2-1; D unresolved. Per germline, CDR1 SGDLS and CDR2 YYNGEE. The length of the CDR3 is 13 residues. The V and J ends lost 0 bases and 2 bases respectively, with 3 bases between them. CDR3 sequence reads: CASSVGTYNEQFF. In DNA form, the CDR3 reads TGTGCCAGCAGCGTAGGAACCTACAATGAGCAGTTCTTC.

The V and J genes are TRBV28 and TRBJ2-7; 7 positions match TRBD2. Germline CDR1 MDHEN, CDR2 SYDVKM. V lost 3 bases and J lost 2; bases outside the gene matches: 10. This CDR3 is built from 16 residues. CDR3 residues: CASSFSLSGYTYEQYF. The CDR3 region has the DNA TGTGCCAGCAGTTTTTCCCTTAGCGGGTATACCTACGAGCAGTACTTC.

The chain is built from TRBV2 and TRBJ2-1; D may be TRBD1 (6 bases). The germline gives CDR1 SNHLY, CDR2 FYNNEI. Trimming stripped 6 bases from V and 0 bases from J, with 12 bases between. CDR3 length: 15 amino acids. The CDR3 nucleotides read TGTGCCAGCAGGCTGGACAGAACCTCCTACAATGAGCAGTTCTTC. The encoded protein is CASRLDRTSYNEQFF.

CDR3 nucleotides: TGTGCCAGCAGTTTAGGCAGGGCAGATACGCAGTATTTT. It is translated as CASSLGRADTQYF. The gene calls are TRBV27 and TRBJ2-3; tentative D call: TRBD1 (5 bases). Germline lookup yields CDR1 MNHEY and CDR2 SMNVEV (reference sequence). V was shortened by 2 bases and J by 4 bases, with 7 bases between the two germline ends. The CDR3 is 13 amino acids.

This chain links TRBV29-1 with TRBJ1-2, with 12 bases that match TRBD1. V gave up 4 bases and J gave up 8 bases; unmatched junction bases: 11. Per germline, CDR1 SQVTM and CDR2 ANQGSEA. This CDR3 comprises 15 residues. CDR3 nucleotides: TGCAGCGTTGGATGGGCCGGGACAGGGGGCCGCGGCTACACCTTC. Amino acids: CSVGWAGTGGRGYTF. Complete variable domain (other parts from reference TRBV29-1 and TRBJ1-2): SAVISQKPSRDICQRGTSLTIQCQVDSQVTMMFWYRQQPGQSLTLIATANQGSEATYESGFVIDKFPISRPNLTFSTLTVSNMSPEDSSIYLCSVGWAGTGGRGYTFGSGTRLTVV.

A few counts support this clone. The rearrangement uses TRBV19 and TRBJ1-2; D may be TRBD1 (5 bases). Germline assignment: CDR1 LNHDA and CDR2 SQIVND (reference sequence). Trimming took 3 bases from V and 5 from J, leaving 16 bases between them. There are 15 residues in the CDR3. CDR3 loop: CASSIPRVGVYGYTF. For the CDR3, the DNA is TGTGCCAGTAGTATCCCACGGGTAGGGGTATATGGCTACACCTTC.

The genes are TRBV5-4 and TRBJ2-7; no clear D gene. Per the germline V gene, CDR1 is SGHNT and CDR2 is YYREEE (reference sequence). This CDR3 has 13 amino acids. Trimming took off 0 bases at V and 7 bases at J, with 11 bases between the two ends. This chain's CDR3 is CASSLGRLGEQYF. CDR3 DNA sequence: TGTGCCAGCAGCTTGGGACGGTTGGGGGAGCAGTACTTC. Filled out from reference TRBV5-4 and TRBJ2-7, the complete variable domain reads ETGVTQSPTHLIKTRGQQVTLRCSSQSGHNTVSWYQQALGQGPQFIFQYYREEENGRGNFPPRFSGLQFPNYSSELNVNALELDDSALYLCASSLGRLGEQYFGPGTRLTVT.

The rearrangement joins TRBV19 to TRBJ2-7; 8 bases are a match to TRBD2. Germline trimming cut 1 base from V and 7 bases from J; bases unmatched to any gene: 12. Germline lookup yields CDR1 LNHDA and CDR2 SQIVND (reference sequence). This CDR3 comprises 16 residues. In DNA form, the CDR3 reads TGTGCCAGTAGTATAGGAGGAGCGGGAGATTCTGGAGAGCAGTACTTC. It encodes CASSIGGAGDSGEQYF.

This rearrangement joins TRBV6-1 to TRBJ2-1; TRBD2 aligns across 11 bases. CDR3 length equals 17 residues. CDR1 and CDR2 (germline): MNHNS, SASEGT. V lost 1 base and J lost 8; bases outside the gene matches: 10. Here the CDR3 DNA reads TGTGCCAGCAGTGAAGGGGCTAGCGGGGGGTCAAGGGATGAGCAGTTCTTC. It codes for CASSEGASGGSRDEQFF.

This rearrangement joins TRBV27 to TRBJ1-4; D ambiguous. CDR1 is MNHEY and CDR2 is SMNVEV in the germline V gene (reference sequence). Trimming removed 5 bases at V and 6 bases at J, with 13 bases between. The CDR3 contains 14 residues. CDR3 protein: CASSLERYHEKLFF. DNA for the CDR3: TGTGCCAGCAGTCTTGAGAGGTACCATGAAAAACTGTTTTTT.

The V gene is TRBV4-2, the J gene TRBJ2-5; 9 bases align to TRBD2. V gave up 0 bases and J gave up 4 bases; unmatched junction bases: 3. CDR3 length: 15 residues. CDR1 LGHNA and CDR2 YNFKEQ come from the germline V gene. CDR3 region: CASSQEASGVETQYF. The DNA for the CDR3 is TGTGCCAGCAGCCAAGAGGCTAGCGGGGTAGAGACCCAGTACTTC.

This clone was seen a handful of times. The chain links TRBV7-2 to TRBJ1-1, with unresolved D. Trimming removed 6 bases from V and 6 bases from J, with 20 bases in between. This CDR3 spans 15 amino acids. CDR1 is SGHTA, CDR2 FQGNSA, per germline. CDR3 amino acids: CASSYYSGGRSEAFF. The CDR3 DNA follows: TGTGCCAGCAGTTACTATTCGGGAGGGAGGTCTGAAGCTTTCTTT.

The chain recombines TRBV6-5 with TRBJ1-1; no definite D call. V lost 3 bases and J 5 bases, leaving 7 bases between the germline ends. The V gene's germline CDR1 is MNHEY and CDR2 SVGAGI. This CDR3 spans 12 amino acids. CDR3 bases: TGTGCCAGCAGTTATACGGGTACTGAAGCTTTCTTT. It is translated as CASSYTGTEAFF.

The CDR3 region is CASETGTGEEWYF. The CDR3 nucleotides are TGTGCCTCCGAAACCGGGACAGGGGAGGAGTGGTACTTC. This chain connects TRBV2 to TRBJ2-4; TRBD1 aligns across 10 bases. The J segment lost 15 bases and the V segment lost 11 bases, leaving 16 bases of the junction unmatched. The V gene's germline CDR1 is SNHLY and CDR2 FYNNEI. The CDR3 is 13 amino acids.

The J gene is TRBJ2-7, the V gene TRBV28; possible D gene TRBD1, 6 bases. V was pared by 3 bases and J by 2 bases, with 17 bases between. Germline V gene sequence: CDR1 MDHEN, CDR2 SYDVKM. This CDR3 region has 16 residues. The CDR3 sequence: CASSFPDRLSPYEQYF. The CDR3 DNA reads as TGTGCCAGCAGTTTTCCGGACAGACTTTCTCCCTACGAGCAGTACTTC. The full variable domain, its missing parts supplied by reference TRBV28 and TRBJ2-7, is DVKVTQSSRYLVKRTGEKVFLECVQDMDHENMFWYRQDPGLGLRLIYFSYDVKMKEKGDIPEGYSVSREKKERFSLILESASTNQTSMYLCASSFPDRLSPYEQYFGPGTRLTVT.

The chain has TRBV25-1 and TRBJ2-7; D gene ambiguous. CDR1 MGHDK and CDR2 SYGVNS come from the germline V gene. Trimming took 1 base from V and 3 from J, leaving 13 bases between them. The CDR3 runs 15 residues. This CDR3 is CASSESDPSLYEQYF. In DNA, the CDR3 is TGTGCCAGCAGTGAATCGGACCCCAGCCTCTACGAGCAGTACTTC.

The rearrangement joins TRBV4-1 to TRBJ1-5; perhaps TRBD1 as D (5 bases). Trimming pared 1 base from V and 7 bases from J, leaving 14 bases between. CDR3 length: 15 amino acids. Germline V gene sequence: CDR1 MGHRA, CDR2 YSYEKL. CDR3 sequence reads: CASSQGDGAWQPQHF. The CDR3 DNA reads TGCGCCAGCAGCCAAGGAGACGGGGCTTGGCAGCCCCAGCATTTT.

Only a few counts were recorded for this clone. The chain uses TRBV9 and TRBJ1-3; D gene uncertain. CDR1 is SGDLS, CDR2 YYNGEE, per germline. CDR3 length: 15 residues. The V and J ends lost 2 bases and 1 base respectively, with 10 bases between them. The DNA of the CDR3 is TGTGCCAGCAGCGTTGGCTCGACTTCTGGAAACACCATATATTTT. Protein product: CASSVGSTSGNTIYF.

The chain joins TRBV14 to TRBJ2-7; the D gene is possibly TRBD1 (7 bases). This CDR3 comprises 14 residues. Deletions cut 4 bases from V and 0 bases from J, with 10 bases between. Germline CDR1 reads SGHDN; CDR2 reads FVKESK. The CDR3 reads CASSRRGVSYEQYF. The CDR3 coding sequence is TGTGCCAGCAGCCGCAGGGGGGTCTCCTACGAGCAGTACTTC.

The CDR3 loop reads CASSSVRTGSYGYTF. The CDR3 DNA is TGTGCCAGCAGTTCCGTCCGGACAGGGAGCTATGGCTACACCTTC. This chain connects TRBV7-2 to TRBJ1-2, with 8 nucleotides matching TRBD1. Germline CDR1 reads SGHTA; CDR2 reads FQGNSA. CDR3 size: 15 residues. V lost 6 bases to trimming and J lost 4 bases; unmatched junction nucleotides: 10.

CDR3 nucleotide sequence: TGTGCCAGCAGTCCGACAGGGCGCGGGGAGACCCAGTACTTC. This translates into CASSPTGRGETQYF. V gene TRBV7-2 combines with J gene TRBJ2-5; 7 positions agree with TRBD1. The junction had 9 bases not matched to a gene; V was cut back by 6 bases and J by 5 bases. CDR1 is SGHTA, CDR2 FQGNSA, per germline. The CDR3 covers 14 residues. Full variable domain (missing parts from reference TRBV7-2 and TRBJ2-5): GAGVSQSPSNKVTEKGKDVELRCDPISGHTALYWYRQSLGQGLEFLIYFQGNSAPDKSGLPSDRFSAERTGGSVSTLTIQRTQQEDSAVYLCASSPTGRGETQYFGPGTRLLVL.

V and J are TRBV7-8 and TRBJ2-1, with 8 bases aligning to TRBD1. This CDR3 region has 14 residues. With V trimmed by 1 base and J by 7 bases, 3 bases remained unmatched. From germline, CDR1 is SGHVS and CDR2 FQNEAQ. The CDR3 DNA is TGTGCCAGCAGCTTAGGGACAGGGACAAATGAGCAGTTCTTC. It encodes CASSLGTGTNEQFF.

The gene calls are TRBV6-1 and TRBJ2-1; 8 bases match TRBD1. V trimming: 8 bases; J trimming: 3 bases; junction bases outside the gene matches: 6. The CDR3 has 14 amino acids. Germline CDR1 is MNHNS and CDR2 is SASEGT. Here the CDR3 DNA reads TGTGCCAGCTACCGGACAGGGAGCTACAATGAGCAGTTCTTC. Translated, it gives CASYRTGSYNEQFF.